Below, 14 T cell receptor beta chains from the same sample are listed, as sequenced in a study of blood T cell repertoires in COVID-19. Produced via immunoSEQ multiplex PCR; TCRdb's table is partial and in-frame only. This table has 150,000 to 200,000 clones, 80% to 95% appearing once. Sequences were obtained from peripheral blood. The origin of the receptors is a woman aged 60-75 years with COVID-19, enrolled during active disease.

The V and J genes are TRBV5-5 and TRBJ1-1, with D unresolved. Trimming pared 4 bases from V and 7 bases from J, leaving 17 bases between. The CDR3 spans 14 residues. Germline V gene sequence: CDR1 SGHKS, CDR2 YYEKEE (reference sequence). CDR3 sequence (DNA): TGTGCCAGCAGCCCAGTAGTGGAGTCAGATGAAGCTTTCTTT. Its translation: CASSPVVESDEAFF.

The chain combines TRBV24-1 with TRBJ2-2; possibly TRBD2 for D (7 bases). This CDR3 has 15 residues. V lost 8 bases and J lost 4, with 16 bases in between. CDR1 is KGHDR, CDR2 SFDVKD, per germline. CDR3 amino acids: CATKRGGQGTGELFF. CDR3 sequence (DNA): TGTGCCACCAAGAGGGGGGGGCAGGGCACCGGGGAGCTGTTTTTT.

This clone was seen once. The rearrangement joins TRBV5-1 to TRBJ2-3, with 7 bases fitting TRBD2. Germline trimming cut 5 bases from V and 6 bases from J; bases unmatched to any gene: 12. This CDR3 region has 15 residues. Germline-derived CDR1 and CDR2 are SGHRS and YFSETQ. This chain's CDR3 is CASRKGTTQGDTQYF. The CDR3 DNA reads TGCGCCAGCAGAAAAGGGACTACCCAAGGGGATACGCAGTATTTT.

This clone was detected once. V usage is TRBV4-1 and J usage is TRBJ2-1, with 14 positions matching TRBD2. V shed 4 bases and J 2 bases; nucleotides not matched to a gene: 13. Germline V gene data show CDR1 as MGHRA and CDR2 as YSYEKL. The CDR3 length is 20 residues. CDR3 in amino acids: CASSLDPGLAGERTYNEQFF. In nucleotides, the CDR3 is TGCGCCAGCAGCCTAGACCCGGGACTAGCGGGGGAACGAACCTACAATGAGCAGTTCTTC.

This chain joins TRBV19 and TRBJ2-7; 8 bases map to TRBD1. V was pared by 5 bases and J by 2 bases, with 5 bases of the junction left unmatched. Per the germline V gene, CDR1 is LNHDA and CDR2 is SQIVND (reference sequence). This CDR3 contains 14 residues. The CDR3 nucleotides read TGTGCCAGTAGTGTGGACAGGGCGGCCTACGAGCAGTACTTC. As protein: CASSVDRAAYEQYF. The entire variable domain, with the rest obtained from reference TRBV19 and TRBJ2-7, is as follows: DGGITQSPKYLFRKEGQNVTLSCEQNLNHDAMYWYRQDPGQGLRLIYYSQIVNDFQKGDIAEGYSVSREKKESFPLTVTSAQKNPTAFYLCASSVDRAAYEQYFGPGTRLTVT.

The chain recombines TRBV2 with TRBJ2-6; D uncertain. Trimming stripped 7 bases from V and 0 bases from J, with 7 bases between. This CDR3 comprises 14 residues. CDR1 and CDR2 (germline): SNHLY, FYNNEI. CDR3 protein: CASMYFSGANVLTF. CDR3 in DNA: TGTGCCAGCATGTACTTCTCTGGGGCCAACGTCCTGACTTTC. Complete variable domain (other parts from reference TRBV2 and TRBJ2-6): EPEVTQTPSHQVTQMGQEVILRCVPISNHLYFYWYRQILGQKVEFLVSFYNNEISEKSEIFDDQFSVERPDGSNFTLKIRSTKLEDSAMYFCASMYFSGANVLTFGAGSRLTVL.

The chain combines TRBV6-5 with TRBJ2-1; a weak D match, TRBD1 (6 bases). The V gene's germline CDR1 is MNHEY and CDR2 SVGAGI. CDR3 length: 16 amino acids. Trimming left V 0 bases short and J 5 bases short, with 14 bases between. The CDR3 loop reads CASSYSSSGGHNEQFF. The DNA of the CDR3 is TGTGCCAGCAGTTACTCGAGTAGTGGGGGCCACAATGAGCAGTTCTTC.

The CDR3 spells CASRTQGTYGYTF. CDR3 in DNA: TGTGCCAGCAGAACTCAGGGCACCTATGGCTACACCTTC. The rearrangement links TRBV6-5 to TRBJ1-2; D is perhaps TRBD1 (5 bases). The CDR3 extends over 13 amino acids. Looked up from germline, CDR1 is MNHEY and CDR2 is SVGAGI. The V and J ends lost 6 bases and 4 bases respectively, with 12 bases between them.

The V and J genes are TRBV5-5 and TRBJ1-5, with D unclear. Germline CDR1 is SGHKS and CDR2 is YYEKEE (reference sequence). V lost 2 bases, J lost 9 bases, and 12 bases lay in between. CDR3 length equals 13 residues. CDR3: CASSFTPRRPQHF. The CDR3 bases are TGTGCCAGCAGCTTTACGCCCCGGAGGCCCCAGCATTTT.

This chain uses TRBV29-1 with TRBJ2-7; TRBD1 agrees at 8 bases. The germline gives CDR1 SQVTM, CDR2 ANQGSEA. The V segment lost 6 bases and the J segment 6 bases; nucleotides outside the gene matches: 13. CDR3 length: 14 residues. In DNA form, the CDR3 reads TGCAGCGTCGTTTCCGGGACAGGTCGATCCGAGCAGTACTTC. Protein: CSVVSGTGRSEQYF.

V usage is TRBV4-1 and J usage is TRBJ1-2, with D unresolved. V dropped 1 base and J dropped 6 bases, with 9 bases sitting between them. CDR1 and CDR2 (germline): MGHRA, YSYEKL. This CDR3 has 13 residues. The DNA of the CDR3 is TGCGCCAGCAGCCAAGGCTACGGGGATGGCTACACCTTC. It codes for CASSQGYGDGYTF.

This chain links TRBV11-3 with TRBJ2-3; D might be TRBD2 (6 bases). Germline CDR1 and CDR2: SGHNT and YENEEA. The V end lost 0 bases, the J end lost 9 bases, and 10 bases lay between the germline ends. The CDR3 is 13 amino acids. The CDR3 DNA reads as TGTGCCAGCAGCTTAGAAGCAGGGAGGACGCAGTATTTT. Its translation is CASSLEAGRTQYF.

This sequence joins TRBV10-3 and TRBJ1-1; TRBD1 aligns across 7 bases. The CDR3 is 15 amino acids. V lost 0 bases, J lost 11 bases, and 12 bases stayed unmatched. CDR1 is ENHRY and CDR2 is SYGVKD in the germline V gene. As DNA, the CDR3 is TGTGCCATCAGTGAGTCTCAACAGGGGAGAACTGGGGCTTTCTTT. Its protein is CAISESQQGRTGAFF.

As regards this clone: At the DNA level, this CDR3 is encoded by other sequences in the same sample as well. The chain links TRBV5-1 to TRBJ2-7; D perhaps matches TRBD1 (6 bases). V was shortened by 0 bases and J by 3 bases, with 7 bases between the two germline ends. The germline V gene encodes CDR1 SGHRS and CDR2 YFSETQ. The CDR3 covers 13 residues. The CDR3 DNA reads TGCGCCAGCAGCTTGGGACAGGACTACGAGCAGTACTTC. Protein sequence: CASSLGQDYEQYF.